These T cell receptor beta chains were read from a single sample in a study of regulatory T cells in long-lasting Graves disease. TCRdb reprocessed the multiplex PCR reads via MiXCR and lists one record per CDR3 protein. The top ten clones hold 9.5% to 15% of a sample with about 560,000 distinct CDR3 sequences, around 16% of them seen once. This same sample was also taken into another study, of T cells in Graves' hyperthyroidism and ophthalmopathy.

The sample in question was peripheral blood mononuclear cells (PBMCs), obtained at new diagnosis, from a patient treated with antithyroid drugs. These receptors were taken from a young man with Graves disease. CDR3s include the opening cysteine and the closing phenylalanine or tryptophan. The D gene is left open where the match is weak. A clone size is listed for some rows: how often the clone was seen (once, few, many), or a class if it is expanded.

.	TRBV7-8	many	TRBJ2-1	CASSFRYEQFF	TGTGCCAGCAGCTTTAGATACGAGCAGTTCTTC
.	TRBV29-1	.	TRBJ2-5	CSVEAFQETQYF	TGCAGCGTTGAAGCGTTCCAAGAGACCCAGTACTTC
.	TRBV19	few	TRBJ2-3	CASSADSGTGYTDTQYF	TGTGCCAGTAGTGCCGACTCGGGGACTGGTTACACAGATACGCAGTATTTT
.	TRBV9	many	TRBJ2-7	CASSVVPTAYEQYF	TGTGCCAGCAGCGTAGTGCCAACCGCCTACGAGCAGTACTTC
TRBD2	TRBV14	.	TRBJ2-5	CASSPRLAGQETQYF	TGTGCCAGCAGCCCCCGACTAGCGGGACAAGAGACCCAGTACTTC
TRBD1	TRBV12-3/TRBV12-4	many	TRBJ1-4	CASSLGDSNEKLFF	TGTGCCAGCAGCCTGGGGGACAGTAATGAAAAACTGTTTTTT
TRBD2	TRBV20-1	few	TRBJ2-1	CSARAGLAGGRNEQFF	TGCAGTGCTAGGGCCGGACTAGCGGGAGGTCGGAATGAGCAGTTCTTC
TRBD2	TRBV6-1	few	TRBJ2-7	CASSEWSGLAGEGPASYEQYF	TGTGCCAGCAGTGAGTGGAGTGGTCTAGCGGGAGAGGGCCCGGCCTCTTACGAGCAGTACTTC
.	TRBV30	few	TRBJ1-5	CAWSVSRILVDQPQHF	TGTGCCTGGAGTGTGAGCAGGATCCTGGTCGATCAGCCCCAGCATTTT
.	TRBV30	.	TRBJ1-1	CAWTPTPRGGVTEAFF	TGTGCCTGGACCCCCACCCCCCGGGGTGGGGTCACTGAAGCTTTCTTT
.	TRBV20-1	.	TRBJ1-1	CSGLENTEAFF	TGCAGTGGTTTAGAGAACACTGAAGCTTTCTTT
.	TRBV15	few	TRBJ1-2	CATSKQGYYGYTF	TGTGCCACCAGCAAACAAGGCTACTATGGCTACACCTTC
TRBD1	TRBV11-3	.	TRBJ2-1	CASSLDPSVRQGNEQFF	TGTGCCAGCAGCTTAGACCCCAGCGTCAGACAGGGCAATGAGCAGTTCTTC
TRBD2	TRBV20-1	many	TRBJ2-7	CSATGGLALTYEQYF	TGCAGTGCTACCGGGGGACTAGCGCTGACCTACGAGCAGTACTTC
TRBD1	TRBV5-1	many	TRBJ2-4	CASSIGQGRNIQYF	TGCGCCAGCAGCATAGGACAGGGTAGGAACATTCAGTACTTC
.	TRBV18	few	TRBJ2-2	CASSPPGGYNTGELFF	TGTGCCAGCTCACCACCTGGCGGCTATAACACCGGGGAGCTGTTTTTT
.	TRBV18	.	TRBJ1-1	CASSPPSQSNTEAFF	TGTGCCAGCTCACCACCGTCACAGTCGAACACTGAAGCTTTCTTT
.	TRBV7-2	.	TRBJ2-5	CASSPGTGAGYQETQYF	TGTGCCAGCAGCCCCGGTACTGGGGCGGGGTACCAAGAGACCCAGTACTTC
TRBD2	TRBV9	.	TRBJ2-2	CASSAQAAGTNTGELFF	TGTGCCAGCAGCGCTCAAGCAGCGGGAACAAACACCGGGGAGCTGTTTTTT
TRBD2	TRBV2	many	TRBJ2-3	CAGAGSGSADTQYF	TGTGCCGGAGCGGGTAGCGGGAGCGCAGATACGCAGTATTTT
.	TRBV7-8	many	TRBJ2-1	CASSTDWKSSRNEQFF	TGTGCCAGCAGCACGGACTGGAAGTCCTCTCGGAATGAGCAGTTCTTC
TRBD2	TRBV20-1	many	TRBJ2-1	CSASLTSGRHEQFF	TGCAGTGCTAGCCTGACTAGCGGGCGACATGAGCAGTTCTTC
.	TRBV9	.	TRBJ2-1	CASSGGSWSSYNEQFF	TGTGCCAGCAGCGGAGGGAGTTGGAGCTCCTACAATGAGCAGTTCTTC
.	TRBV2	many	TRBJ2-2	CASRWTQNTGELFF	TGTGCCAGCAGGTGGACCCAGAACACCGGGGAGCTGTTTTTT
TRBD2	TRBV3-1	many	TRBJ2-1	CASSPSGTSEYNEQFF	TGTGCCAGCAGCCCATCCGGGACTAGCGAATACAATGAGCAGTTCTTC
.	TRBV27	many	TRBJ2-7	CASTTGWASLHYEQYF	TGTGCCAGTACGACAGGATGGGCTAGCCTCCACTACGAGCAGTACTTC
.	TRBV5-1	few	TRBJ2-7	CASSLEGTDYEQYF	TGCGCCAGCAGCTTGGAAGGGACTGATTACGAGCAGTACTTC
.	TRBV5-1	many	TRBJ2-7	CASSLEGGTSYEQYF	TGCGCCAGCAGCTTGGAAGGCGGGACCTCCTACGAGCAGTACTTC
TRBD2	TRBV20-1	.	TRBJ2-5	CSARDPRAGDWETQYF	TGCAGTGCTAGAGATCCGAGAGCGGGAGATTGGGAGACCCAGTACTTC
.	TRBV7-9	.	TRBJ2-3	CASSFTSRGTDTQYF	TGTGCCAGCAGCTTCACTAGTCGGGGCACAGATACGCAGTATTTT
.	TRBV7-9	many	TRBJ2-7	CASSLSARPGEQYF	TGTGCCAGCAGCTTATCGGCCCGTCCTGGAGAGCAGTACTTC
.	TRBV2	many	TRBJ1-1	CARVGPFF	TGTGCCAGAGTGGGGCCTTTCTTT
.	TRBV2	many	TRBJ1-1	CASSPTHTEAFF	TGTGCCAGCAGCCCGACCCACACTGAAGCTTTCTTT
.	TRBV30	.	TRBJ1-4	CAWSVSTVEEKLFF	TGTGCCTGGAGTGTAAGTACAGTTGAAGAAAAACTGTTTTTT
.	TRBV5-1	many	TRBJ2-1	CASSLSGEVYNEQFF	TGCGCCAGCAGCTTGTCGGGAGAGGTCTACAATGAGCAGTTCTTC
TRBD2	TRBV28	many	TRBJ2-1	CASTKRGRASSSEQFF	TGTGCCAGCACCAAGCGGGGGAGGGCCAGTTCAAGTGAGCAGTTCTTC
.	TRBV28	few	TRBJ2-1	CASSRQRGAYNEQFF	TGTGCCAGCAGTCGCCAAAGGGGAGCCTACAATGAGCAGTTCTTC
.	TRBV28	many	TRBJ1-1	CASSLWGNSGTEAFF	TGTGCCAGCAGTTTATGGGGGAACTCGGGCACTGAAGCTTTCTTT
.	TRBV30	.	TRBJ1-3	CALRQDFSGNTIYF	TGTGCCCTGAGACAGGACTTCTCTGGAAACACCATATATTTT
.	TRBV9	few	TRBJ2-7	CASSVAPDGAYEQYF	TGTGCCAGCAGCGTAGCCCCGGACGGCGCCTACGAGCAGTACTTC
.	TRBV6-2/TRBV6-3	few	TRBJ2-7	CASSYARRGEQYF	TGTGCCAGCAGTTACGCTCGGCGGGGCGAGCAGTACTTC
TRBD2	TRBV5-5	many	TRBJ2-5	CASSFLLAGGETQYF	TGTGCCAGCAGCTTCCTACTAGCGGGTGGAGAGACCCAGTACTTC
.	TRBV27	many	TRBJ1-1	CASSFRGDGGTEAFF	TGTGCCAGCAGCTTCCGCGGGGACGGGGGAACTGAAGCTTTCTTT
.	TRBV28	many	TRBJ2-1	CASSLELTEQFF	TGTGCCAGCAGTTTAGAGCTCACAGAGCAGTTCTTC
.	TRBV2	many	TRBJ2-1	CASTTSLWNEQFF	TGTGCCAGCACGACTAGTCTTTGGAATGAGCAGTTCTTC
TRBD1	TRBV20-1	many	TRBJ2-1	CSARDRRNRQGSNEQFF	TGCAGTGCTAGAGACAGGAGGAACAGACAGGGGTCCAATGAGCAGTTCTTC
.	TRBV27	many	TRBJ2-2	CASKVAMNTGELFF	TGTGCCAGCAAGGTAGCGATGAACACCGGGGAGCTGTTTTTT
TRBD1	TRBV27	few	TRBJ2-7	CASSNYRGNYEQYF	TGTGCCAGCAGTAACTACAGGGGAAACTACGAGCAGTACTTC
TRBD2	TRBV27	few	TRBJ2-3	CATGRRTDTQYF	TGTGCCACCGGGAGGAGAACAGATACGCAGTATTTT
TRBD2	TRBV12-3/TRBV12-4	many	TRBJ2-5	CASRETSGEQETQYF	TGTGCCAGCAGGGAGACTAGCGGGGAACAAGAGACCCAGTACTTC
.	TRBV5-1	.	TRBJ1-4	CASSFLSPRDEKLFF	TGCGCCAGCAGCTTTCTCTCCCCGCGAGATGAAAAACTGTTTTTT
TRBD1	TRBV28	many	TRBJ1-4	CASSLSGTDYEKLFF	TGTGCCAGCAGTTTGTCGGGGACAGACTATGAAAAACTGTTTTTT
TRBD1	TRBV7-8	many	TRBJ2-3	CASSAGQGKADTRYF	TGTGCCAGCAGCGCGGGACAGGGCAAGGCAGATACGCGGTATTTT
TRBD2	TRBV3-1	once	TRBJ2-1	CASRGPLSGGRDSHEQFF	TGTGCCAGCAGGGGACCGTTGTCGGGCGGGAGGGATTCTCATGAGCAGTTCTTC
.	TRBV29-1	once	TRBJ2-7	CSIQGRSYEQYF	TGCAGCATTCAGGGGCGCTCCTACGAGCAGTACTTC
.	TRBV10-2	many	TRBJ2-5	CASTLVRDTEETQYF	TGCGCCAGCACCTTGGTCCGGGACACCGAAGAGACCCAGTACTTC
.	TRBV7-9	.	TRBJ2-2	CASSFKLSGELFF	TGTGCCAGCAGCTTTAAGCTATCAGGGGAGCTGTTTTTT